A selection of T cell receptor beta chains follows, all from one sample in a study of T cell responses to AZD1222 COVID-19 vaccine. The repertoire was sequenced with immunoSEQ multiplex PCR; TCRdb's copy has only in-frame clones and lacks some. There are about 45,000 clones in the sample; 80% to 85% occur only once, and about a sixth lies in the top ten. The material was peripheral blood, obtained 28 days after the second AZD1222 dose. Source of these receptors: an adult who received the AZD1222 COVID-19 vaccine. Each CDR3 is given with its conserved first and last residue. The D gene is left open where the match is weak. Clone size appears in some rows only: once, few, many, or a class for an expanded clone.

J: TRBJ2-1
V: TRBV20-1
size: .
D: TRBD2
DNA: TGCAGTGCTAGTTTGCGCGGGGGGCCCAATGAGCAGTTCTTC
CDR3: CSASLRGGPNEQFF

J: TRBJ1-6
V: TRBV30
size: .
D: .
DNA: TGTGCCTGGAGTGTAAATGACAATAATTCACCCCTCCACTTT
CDR3: CAWSVNDNNSPLHF

J: TRBJ2-5
V: TRBV19
size: .
D: .
DNA: TGTGCCAGCCGGGATAGGCGCGAGACCCAGTACTTC
CDR3: CASRDRRETQYF

J: TRBJ2-1
V: TRBV6-1
size: .
D: .
DNA: TGTGCCAGCAGTGCTCTCGCAGGGGGGGGCCGATTATACAATGAGCAGTTCTTC
CDR3: CASSALAGGGRLYNEQFF

J: TRBJ2-2
V: TRBV12-5
size: .
D: TRBD2
DNA: TGTGCTAGTGGTTCCCGCGGGGGGGACACCGGGGAGCTGTTTTTT
CDR3: CASGSRGGDTGELFF

J: TRBJ2-5
V: TRBV11-3
size: few
D: .
DNA: TGTGCCAGCAGCTTAGGAGGAAAATCGGAGACCCAGTACTTC
CDR3: CASSLGGKSETQYF

J: TRBJ1-6
V: TRBV28
size: .
D: TRBD1
DNA: TGTGCCAGCAGCAGGACAGGGCTAAGTTCACCCCTCCACTTT
CDR3: CASSRTGLSSPLHF

J: TRBJ1-6
V: TRBV9
size: once
D: TRBD1
DNA: TGTGCCAGCAGCGCGCGGGGACAGGGAATAGGTGCCCTCCACTTT
CDR3: CASSARGQGIGALHF

J: TRBJ1-2
V: TRBV19
size: once
D: .
DNA: TGTGCCAGTAGTATATCTCGCGGGAACTATGGCTACACCTTC
CDR3: CASSISRGNYGYTF

J: TRBJ1-4
V: TRBV5-1
size: .
D: TRBD1
DNA: TGCGCCAGCAGCTGGGGGGACAGGGGCCGAGGGGGTGAAAAACTGTTTTTT
CDR3: CASSWGDRGRGGEKLFF

J: TRBJ1-2
V: TRBV11-2
size: .
D: .
DNA: TGTGCCAGCAGCTTAGATCCAAGGGCCTATGGCTATGGCTACACCTTC
CDR3: CASSLDPRAYGYGYTF

J: TRBJ1-1
V: TRBV5-1
size: .
D: .
DNA: TGCGCCAGCAGCTTGGGGGCCACAGGATACACTGAAGCTTTCTTT
CDR3: CASSLGATGYTEAFF

J: TRBJ2-5
V: TRBV29-1
size: .
D: .
DNA: TGCAGCGTTGGGGCAGGGAATCTCGAGACCCAGTACTTC
CDR3: CSVGAGNLETQYF

J: TRBJ2-5
V: TRBV5-1
size: .
D: .
DNA: TGCGCCAGCAGCACAACCGGGAAGGAGACCCAGTACTTC
CDR3: CASSTTGKETQYF

J: TRBJ1-1
V: TRBV6-2/TRBV6-3
size: .
D: .
DNA: TGTGCCAGCAGTTACCCGGGAGTTCGCACTGAAGCTTTCTTT
CDR3: CASSYPGVRTEAFF

J: TRBJ1-3
V: TRBV5-1
size: once
D: .
DNA: TGCGCCAGCAGCTTGAATGGGGCCCGCTCTGGAAACACCATATATTTT
CDR3: CASSLNGARSGNTIYF

J: TRBJ1-4
V: TRBV5-1
size: .
D: .
DNA: TGCGCCAGCAGCTTGGACAGGGCGAGTCCTAATGAAAAACTGTTTTTT
CDR3: CASSLDRASPNEKLFF

J: TRBJ2-7
V: TRBV24-1
size: .
D: .
DNA: TGTGCCACCAGCGACGCCCGTGAGCAGTACTTC
CDR3: CATSDAREQYF

J: TRBJ2-2
V: TRBV7-8
size: once
D: .
DNA: TGTGCCAGCAGCCTGGGACGCCTCAACACCGGGGAGCTGTTTTTT
CDR3: CASSLGRLNTGELFF

J: TRBJ1-2
V: TRBV2
size: .
D: .
DNA: TGTGCCAGCAGTGCCAGGTATGGCTACACCTTC
CDR3: CASSARYGYTF

J: TRBJ1-1
V: TRBV7-9
size: .
D: .
DNA: TGTGCCAGCAGCCCATGGATGAACACTGAAGCTTTCTTT
CDR3: CASSPWMNTEAFF

J: TRBJ1-4
V: TRBV5-1
size: .
D: .
DNA: TGCGCCAGCAGCTTGAATGAGGCAACTAATGAAAAACTGTTTTTT
CDR3: CASSLNEATNEKLFF

J: TRBJ2-1
V: TRBV19
size: few
D: .
DNA: TGTGCCAGTAGTATCAAGGGGAGCTCCTACAATGAGCAGTTCTTC
CDR3: CASSIKGSSYNEQFF

J: TRBJ2-3
V: TRBV5-1
size: .
D: TRBD2
DNA: TGCGCCAGCAGCAGGGGACTAGCGCCAGATACGCAGTATTTT
CDR3: CASSRGLAPDTQYF

J: TRBJ1-3
V: TRBV13
size: .
D: .
DNA: TGTGCCAGCAGCCTCCGCCCCTCTGGAAACACCATATATTTT
CDR3: CASSLRPSGNTIYF

J: TRBJ1-1
V: TRBV3-1/TRBV3-2
size: .
D: .
DNA: TGTGCCAGCAGCCAAGAGAGCATGAACACTGAAGCTTTCTTT
CDR3: CASSQESMNTEAFF

J: TRBJ2-3
V: TRBV9
size: once
D: .
DNA: TGTGCCAGCAGCGTAGGTGTACGGGATACGCAGTATTTT
CDR3: CASSVGVRDTQYF

J: TRBJ1-1
V: TRBV30
size: .
D: .
DNA: TGTGCCTGGAGTGCCGGACATTTTAACACTGAAGCTTTCTTT
CDR3: CAWSAGHFNTEAFF

J: TRBJ1-5
V: TRBV7-9
size: .
D: .
DNA: TGTGCCAGCAGCCCCCTCGTGACTAGCAATCAGCCCCAGCATTTT
CDR3: CASSPLVTSNQPQHF

J: TRBJ1-2
V: TRBV7-2
size: .
D: .
DNA: TGTGCCAGCAGCCAGAGTGGGGGGCCCGGTATTCGCTACACCTTC
CDR3: CASSQSGGPGIRYTF

J: TRBJ2-1
V: TRBV7-3
size: .
D: .
DNA: TGTGCCAGCAGCTTGTATAACAATGAGCAGTTCTTC
CDR3: CASSLYNNEQFF

J: TRBJ2-1
V: TRBV12-3/TRBV12-4
size: few
D: .
DNA: TGTGCCAGCAGAGAGAGGGGAGTCAATGAGCAGTTCTTC
CDR3: CASRERGVNEQFF

J: TRBJ2-3
V: TRBV12-3/TRBV12-4
size: .
D: .
DNA: TGTGCCAGCAGCCCCGGGGGTTGGGATACGCAGTATTTT
CDR3: CASSPGGWDTQYF

J: TRBJ1-2
V: TRBV18
size: .
D: TRBD1
DNA: TGTGCCAGCTCACCACCTTCGGGACAGGCCTATGGCTACACCTTC
CDR3: CASSPPSGQAYGYTF

J: TRBJ2-2
V: TRBV5-5
size: .
D: .
DNA: TGTGCCAGCAGCCCTTTACAGGGGAGGACCGGGGAGCTGTTTTTT
CDR3: CASSPLQGRTGELFF

J: TRBJ1-1
V: TRBV7-8
size: .
D: TRBD1
DNA: TGTGCCAGCAGCTCCCGACAGGGGCGGGACACTGAAGCTTTCTTT
CDR3: CASSSRQGRDTEAFF

J: TRBJ1-6
V: TRBV27
size: medium-sized
D: TRBD1
DNA: TGTGCCAGCAGCAAGGACAGGGGTGGTAATTCACCCCTCCACTTT
CDR3: CASSKDRGGNSPLHF

J: TRBJ1-3
V: TRBV6-1
size: .
D: .
DNA: TGTGCCAGCAGTGAAGAAGGCAGGGGATTTGCTGGAAACACCATATATTTT
CDR3: CASSEEGRGFAGNTIYF

J: TRBJ2-1
V: TRBV19
size: .
D: TRBD2
DNA: TGTGCCAGTAGTCAGCGGGGGGCAGACAATGAGCAGTTCTTC
CDR3: CASSQRGADNEQFF

J: TRBJ1-5
V: TRBV14
size: .
D: .
DNA: TGTGCCAGCAGTCCAGACAGATATCAGCCCCAGCATTTT
CDR3: CASSPDRYQPQHF

J: TRBJ2-1
V: TRBV5-1
size: .
D: TRBD1
DNA: TGCGCCAGCAGCCTCCGGACAGGGGGGAACAATGAGCAGTTCTTC
CDR3: CASSLRTGGNNEQFF

J: TRBJ1-6
V: TRBV5-1
size: .
D: TRBD1
DNA: TGCGCCAGCAGCTTGGGGGACAGGTGGGATTCACCCCTCCACTTT
CDR3: CASSLGDRWDSPLHF

J: TRBJ2-5
V: TRBV7-9
size: .
D: TRBD2
DNA: TGTGCCAGCAGCGAATGGACTAGCGGGGAGACCCAGTACTTC
CDR3: CASSEWTSGETQYF

J: TRBJ2-1
V: TRBV11-2
size: .
D: TRBD2
DNA: TGTGCCAGCCCTCCCGGGACTAGCGGGGGTTACCCTTACAATGGTGAGCAGTTCTTC
CDR3: CASPPGTSGGYPYNGEQFF

J: TRBJ1-1
V: TRBV19
size: .
D: TRBD1
DNA: TGTGCCAGTAGTAAAAGGACAGGGTGGGCACGGGAAGCTTTCTTT
CDR3: CASSKRTGWAREAFF

J: TRBJ2-2
V: TRBV18
size: .
D: .
DNA: TGTGCCAGCTCACTTATCACCGGGGAGCTGTTTTTT
CDR3: CASSLITGELFF

J: TRBJ2-1
V: TRBV6-4
size: .
D: TRBD2
DNA: TGTGCCAGCAGTGAGCTGGGATTCGGGGGGGGCTACAATGAGCAGTTCTTC
CDR3: CASSELGFGGGYNEQFF

J: TRBJ1-6
V: TRBV28
size: .
D: .
DNA: TGTGCCAGCAGTTTATCGCCCACCTTCACCCTCCACTTT
CDR3: CASSLSPTFTLHF

J: TRBJ1-1
V: TRBV9
size: .
D: .
DNA: TGTGCCAGCAGCGTAGAGGCGGTCGCGGGCACTGAAGCTTTCTTT
CDR3: CASSVEAVAGTEAFF